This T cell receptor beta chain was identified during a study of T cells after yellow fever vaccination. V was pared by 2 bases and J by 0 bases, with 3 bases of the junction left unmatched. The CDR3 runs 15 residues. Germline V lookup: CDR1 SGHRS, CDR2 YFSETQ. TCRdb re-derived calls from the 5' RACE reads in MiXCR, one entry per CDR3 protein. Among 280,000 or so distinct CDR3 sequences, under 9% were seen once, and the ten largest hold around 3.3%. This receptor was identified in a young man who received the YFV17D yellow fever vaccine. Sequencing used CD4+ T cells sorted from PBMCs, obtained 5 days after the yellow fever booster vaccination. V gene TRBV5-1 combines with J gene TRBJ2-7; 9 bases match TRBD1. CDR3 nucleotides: TGCGCCAGCAGCTTCACAGGGGGCAGCTCCTACGAGCAGTACTTC. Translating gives CASSFTGGSSYEQYF.